Following are 12 T cell receptor beta chains from one sample sequenced in a study of T cells in Graves' hyperthyroidism and ophthalmopathy. Amplification targeted TCR beta CDR3 regions from RNA transcripts. An initial round of RT-PCR targeting the TCR CDR3 relied on the HTBI primer set. TCRdb re-called the multiplex PCR reads through MiXCR, storing one row per CDR3 protein. The sample holds over 250,000 distinct CDR3 sequences, roughly 15% seen once. The sample consisted of blood. These receptors all stem from a middle-aged woman with Graves' ophthalmopathy.

This clonotype was seen many times. This chain joins TRBV3-1 and TRBJ1-2; D is unclear. In germline, CDR1 is LGHDT, CDR2 YNNKEL (reference sequence). The CDR3 consists of 12 residues. V shed 3 bases and J shed 4 bases, with 6 bases lying between them. CDR3: CASSQDRYGYTF. CDR3 nucleotide sequence: TGTGCCAGCAGCCAGGACCGCTATGGCTACACCTTC.

This clonotype came up a few times. The chain combines TRBV20-1 with TRBJ2-1, with TRBD2 matching 9 bases. This CDR3 has 13 amino acids. V dropped 6 bases and J dropped 6; count of bases not matched to a gene: 6. Germline assignment: CDR1 DFQATT and CDR2 SNEGSKA (reference sequence). The CDR3 reads CSAEGTSLNEQFF. CDR3 sequence (DNA): TGCAGTGCGGAGGGGACTAGCCTCAATGAGCAGTTCTTC.

This clonotype was observed a handful of times. The chain recombines TRBV6-1 with TRBJ1-4, with 8 bases matching TRBD1. Trimming removed 1 base from V and 8 bases from J; junction bases left unmatched: 15. CDR1 and CDR2 (germline): MNHNS, SASEGT. This CDR3 region has 18 residues. The CDR3 protein is CASSEVGQGARNGEKLFF. CDR3 in DNA: TGTGCCAGCAGTGAAGTCGGTCAGGGGGCGCGTAACGGAGAAAAACTGTTTTTT.

This clonotype showed up many times. The J gene is TRBJ2-3, the V gene TRBV2; possibly TRBD2 for D (5 bases). Germline values: CDR1 SNHLY, CDR2 FYNNEI. The CDR3 runs to 13 residues. Trimming took 7 bases from V and 0 from J, leaving 8 bases between them. Here the CDR3 reads CASNWRSTDTQYF. Written as DNA, the CDR3 is TGTGCCAGCAATTGGAGGAGCACAGATACGCAGTATTTT. The full variable domain, in which reference TRBV2 and TRBJ2-3 provide the parts outside the CDR3, is EPEVTQTPSHQVTQMGQEVILRCVPISNHLYFYWYRQILGQKVEFLVSFYNNEISEKSEIFDDQFSVERPDGSNFTLKIRSTKLEDSAMYFCASNWRSTDTQYFGPGTRLTVL.

This clonotype has a count of ten or more. The chain links TRBV19 to TRBJ2-2; no clear D gene. Germline V gene lookup returns CDR1 LNHDA and CDR2 SQIVND (reference sequence). V was pared by 1 base and J by 6 bases, with 9 bases between. The length of the CDR3 is 14 residues. The CDR3 sequence: CASSIGRAAGELFF. CDR3 nucleotides: TGTGCCAGTAGTATAGGTAGGGCGGCCGGGGAGCTGTTTTTT.

This clonotype occurred many times. This chain connects TRBV7-9 to TRBJ1-2; no firm D call. Germline values: CDR1 SEHNR, CDR2 FQNEAQ (reference sequence). The length of the CDR3 is 16 residues. V lost 0 bases, J lost 4 bases, and 15 bases lay in between. Written as DNA, the CDR3 is TGTGCCAGCAGCTTAGCGGGATTCGCCGGCTCCTATGGCTACACCTTC. Its translation: CASSLAGFAGSYGYTF.

This clonotype was seen at least ten times. V gene TRBV5-1 combines with J gene TRBJ2-3, with a possible D match to TRBD1 (6 bases). Trimming removed 0 bases at V and 4 bases at J, with 12 bases between. Germline assignment: CDR1 SGHRS and CDR2 YFSETQ. This CDR3 spans 15 amino acids. The DNA for the CDR3 is TGCGCCAGCAGCTTGGACGGGGCAGGGGCAGATACGCAGTATTTT. This translates into CASSLDGAGADTQYF. Filled out from reference TRBV5-1 and TRBJ2-3, the complete variable domain reads KAGVTQTPRYLIKTRGQQVTLSCSPISGHRSVSWYQQTPGQGLQFLFEYFSETQRNKGNFPGRFSGRQFSNSRSEMNVSTLELGDSALYLCASSLDGAGADTQYFGPGTRLTVL.

The sample holds a few counts of this clonotype. The V call is TRBV5-1, the J call TRBJ2-2; D gene ambiguous. Per germline, CDR1 SGHRS and CDR2 YFSETQ. This CDR3 is 13 amino acids long. V lost 0 bases and J lost 5, with 5 bases in between. This chain's CDR3 is CASSLVETGELFF. Here the CDR3 DNA reads TGCGCCAGCAGCTTGGTAGAAACCGGGGAGCTGTTTTTT. The full variable domain, completed using reference TRBV5-1 and TRBJ2-2, is KAGVTQTPRYLIKTRGQQVTLSCSPISGHRSVSWYQQTPGQGLQFLFEYFSETQRNKGNFPGRFSGRQFSNSRSEMNVSTLELGDSALYLCASSLVETGELFFGEGSRLTVL.

With regard to this clonotype: One base away lies a much larger clone, so this may be a sequencing read error. V usage is TRBV30 and J usage is TRBJ1-2, with D possibly matching TRBD1 (6 bases). Trimming took off 2 bases at V and 6 bases at J, with 13 bases between the two ends. Germline loops: CDR1 GTSNPN, CDR2 SVGIG (reference sequence). This CDR3 region has 13 residues. The CDR3 sequence is CAWSLGGADGYTF. The DNA for the CDR3 is TGTGCCTGGAGTTTGGGGGGCGCGGATGGCTACACCTTC.

The V gene is TRBV27, the J gene TRBJ2-1, with 7 bases aligning to TRBD2. CDR1 MNHEY and CDR2 SMNVEV come from the germline V gene (reference sequence). CDR3 size: 17 residues. V lost 8 bases to trimming and J lost 5 bases; unmatched junction nucleotides: 18. The CDR3 nucleotides are TGTGCCAGCTCCTTATGGGCGGGAGCGGGTTATGACAATGAGCAGTTCTTC. This encodes CASSLWAGAGYDNEQFF.

This clonotype was seen at least ten times. The chain is built from TRBV20-1 and TRBJ1-5, with 8 positions matching TRBD1. Germline loops: CDR1 DFQATT, CDR2 SNEGSKA (reference sequence). The CDR3 covers 12 residues. With V trimmed by 6 bases and J by 4 bases, 2 bases remained unmatched. The CDR3 is CSARTGNQPQHF. The DNA for the CDR3 is TGCAGTGCACGGACAGGGAATCAGCCCCAGCATTTT.

This clonotype was detected many times. The J gene is TRBJ2-3, the V gene TRBV2; D uncertain. CDR1 is SNHLY and CDR2 is FYNNEI in the germline V gene. This CDR3 contains 15 residues. V was shortened by 5 bases and J by 0 bases, with 12 bases between the two germline ends. The CDR3 loop reads CASSLDHPSTDTQYF. The DNA for the CDR3 is TGTGCCAGCAGTTTGGACCACCCTAGCACAGATACGCAGTATTTT.